This TCR beta chain originates from a study of T-cell reconstitution after alpha-beta-depleted transplantation in children. This clonotype was picked up many times. Its antigen is not known. Library preparation (for TCRbeta) was performed with unique molecular identifiers. TCRdb recomputed calls from the PCR reads with MiXCR, one row per CDR3 protein. This table has about 19,000 distinct CDR3 sequences, roughly 13% appearing once. J lost 5 bases, V lost 2 bases, and 14 bases had no gene match. Germline lookup yields CDR1 MGHRA and CDR2 YSYEKL. The CDR3 is 17 residues long. Study-wide findings and caveats: Diversity and T-cell counts at one year after transplant derived mostly from new T cells. After transplant, at about two months, alpha-beta T cells were reportedly derived from several hundred expanded graft clones.

The clonotype comes from a female patient under 10 years old who had a stem cell transplant for congenital amegakaryocytic thrombocytopenia, so the T cells may come from the graft donor. The specimen comprised PBMCs, mostly from graft donor cells, sampled 60 days after TCRalphabeta/CD19-depleted stem cell transplant. The chain joins TRBV4-1 to TRBJ2-5; TRBD2 matches 7 bases. CDR3 sequence (DNA): TGCGCCAGCAGCCAAATCCCCAAGCGGGACGTAGGGGAGACCCAGTACTTC. It is translated as CASSQIPKRDVGETQYF.